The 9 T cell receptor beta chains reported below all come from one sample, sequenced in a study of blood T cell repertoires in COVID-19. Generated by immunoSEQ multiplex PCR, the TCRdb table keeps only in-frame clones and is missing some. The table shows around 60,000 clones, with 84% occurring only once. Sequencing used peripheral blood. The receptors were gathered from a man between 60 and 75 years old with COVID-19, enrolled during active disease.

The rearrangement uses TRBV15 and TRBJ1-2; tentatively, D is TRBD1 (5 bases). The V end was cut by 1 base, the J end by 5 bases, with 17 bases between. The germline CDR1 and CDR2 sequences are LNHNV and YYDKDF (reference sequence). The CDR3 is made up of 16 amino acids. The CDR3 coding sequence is TGTGCCACCAGCAGAGTTTCAGGGCTGTCAGGGTATGGCTACACCTTC. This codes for CATSRVSGLSGYGYTF.

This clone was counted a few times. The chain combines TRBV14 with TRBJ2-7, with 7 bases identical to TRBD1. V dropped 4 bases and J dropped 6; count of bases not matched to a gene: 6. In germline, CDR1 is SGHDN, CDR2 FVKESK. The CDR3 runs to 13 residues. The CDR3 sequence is CASSRQQGSEQYF. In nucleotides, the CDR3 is TGTGCCAGCAGCCGCCAACAGGGGAGCGAGCAGTACTTC.

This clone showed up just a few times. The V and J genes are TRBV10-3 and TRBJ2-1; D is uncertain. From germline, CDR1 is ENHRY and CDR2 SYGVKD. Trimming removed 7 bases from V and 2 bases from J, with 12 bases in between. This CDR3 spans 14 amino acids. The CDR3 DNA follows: TGTGCCATCAAGAGTGCGAACGCCTACAATGAGCAGTTCTTC. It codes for CAIKSANAYNEQFF.

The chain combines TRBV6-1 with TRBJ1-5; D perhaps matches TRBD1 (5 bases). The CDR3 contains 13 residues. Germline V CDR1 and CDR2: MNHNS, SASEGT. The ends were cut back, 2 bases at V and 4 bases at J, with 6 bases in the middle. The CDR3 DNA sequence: TGTGCCAGCAGTGAACAGGGAAATCAGCCCCAGCATTTT. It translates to CASSEQGNQPQHF.

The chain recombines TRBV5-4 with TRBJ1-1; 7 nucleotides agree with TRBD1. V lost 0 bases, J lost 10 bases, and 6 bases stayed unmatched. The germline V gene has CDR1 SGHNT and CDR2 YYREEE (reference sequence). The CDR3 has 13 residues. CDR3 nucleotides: TGTGCCAGCAGCTTGGGAGATGGGGACAGAGCTTTCTTT. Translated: CASSLGDGDRAFF.

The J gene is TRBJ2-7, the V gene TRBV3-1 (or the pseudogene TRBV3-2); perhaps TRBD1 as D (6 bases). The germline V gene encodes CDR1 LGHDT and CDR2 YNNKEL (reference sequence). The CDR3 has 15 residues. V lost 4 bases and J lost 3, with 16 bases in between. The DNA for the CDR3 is TGTGCCAGCAGCCGGGGGTCCGGGACAATCTACGAGCAGTACTTC. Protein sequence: CASSRGSGTIYEQYF.

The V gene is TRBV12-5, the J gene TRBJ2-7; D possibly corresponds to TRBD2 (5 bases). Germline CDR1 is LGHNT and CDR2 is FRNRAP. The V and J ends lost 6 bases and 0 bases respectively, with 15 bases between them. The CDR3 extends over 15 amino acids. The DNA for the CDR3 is TGTGCTAGTGGATTTTTAGCGTTTAGCTCCTACGAGCAGTACTTC. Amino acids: CASGFLAFSSYEQYF.

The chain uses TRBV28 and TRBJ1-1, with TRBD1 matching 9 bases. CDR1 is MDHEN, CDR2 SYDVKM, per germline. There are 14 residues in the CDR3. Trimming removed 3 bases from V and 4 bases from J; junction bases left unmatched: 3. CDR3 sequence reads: CASSLGDRATEAFF. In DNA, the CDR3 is TGTGCCAGCAGTTTGGGGGACAGGGCCACTGAAGCTTTCTTT.

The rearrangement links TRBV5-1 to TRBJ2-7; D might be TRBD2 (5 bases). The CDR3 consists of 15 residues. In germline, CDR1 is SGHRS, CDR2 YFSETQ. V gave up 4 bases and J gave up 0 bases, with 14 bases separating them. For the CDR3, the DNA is TGCGCCAGCAGCCCGACACTCGGAGGCTCCTACGAGCAGTACTTC. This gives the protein CASSPTLGGSYEQYF.